This record covers a single TCR beta chain. What it binds is not known. The sample belongs to a study of shared clonotypes between healthy human individuals. Overall study findings and caveats: The study found lower generation probabilities in non-shared clonotypes than in those shared by all four donors.

The CDR3 is 12 residues long. Germline CDR1 is MNHNS and CDR2 is SASEGT. Trimming removed 2 bases from V and 8 bases from J, with 7 bases in between. Profiling relied on immunoSEQ multiplex PCR, and the TCRdb table lists in-frame clones only, not all of them. Of 1,500,000 or so clones listed, approximately 98.5% were seen once; the top ten hold around 0.33%. Only Caucasian adults living in Nashville, Tennessee served as donors. The rearrangement uses TRBV6-1 and TRBJ2-1; the D is unclear. The specimen sequenced was naive CD4+ T cells sorted from blood. Subset here: CD45RA+ positively selected. The receptor comes from a man aged 30 to 45 in good health. This CDR3 is CASSEKGYEQFF. Written as DNA, the CDR3 is TGTGCCAGCAGTGAAAAGGGTTATGAGCAGTTCTTC.